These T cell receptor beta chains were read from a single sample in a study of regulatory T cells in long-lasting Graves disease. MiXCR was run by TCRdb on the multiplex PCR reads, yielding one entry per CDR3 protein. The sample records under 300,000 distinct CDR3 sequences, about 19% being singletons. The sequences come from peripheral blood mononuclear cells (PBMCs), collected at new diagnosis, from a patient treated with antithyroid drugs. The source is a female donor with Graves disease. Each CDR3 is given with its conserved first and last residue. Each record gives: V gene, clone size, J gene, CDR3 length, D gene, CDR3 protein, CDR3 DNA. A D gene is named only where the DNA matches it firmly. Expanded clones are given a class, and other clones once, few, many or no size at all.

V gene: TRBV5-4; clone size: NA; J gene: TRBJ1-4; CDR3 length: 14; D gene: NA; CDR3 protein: CASSSGTTNEKLFF; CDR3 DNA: TGTGCCAGCAGCTCAGGCACAACTAATGAAAAACTGTTTTTT
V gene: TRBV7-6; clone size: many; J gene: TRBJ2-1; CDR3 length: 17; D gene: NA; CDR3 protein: CASSSPYSPAPYNEQFF; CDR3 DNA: TGTGCCAGCAGCTCCCCCTACAGCCCGGCCCCCTACAATGAGCAGTTCTTC
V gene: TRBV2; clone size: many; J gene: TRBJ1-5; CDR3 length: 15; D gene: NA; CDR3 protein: CASSETQDGNQPQHF; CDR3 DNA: TGTGCCAGCAGTGAAACCCAGGACGGGAATCAGCCCCAGCATTTT
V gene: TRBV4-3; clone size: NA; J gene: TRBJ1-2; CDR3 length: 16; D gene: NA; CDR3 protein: CASSQALGRTNYGYTF; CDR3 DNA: TGCGCCAGCAGCCAAGCTCTCGGACGGACTAACTATGGCTACACCTTC
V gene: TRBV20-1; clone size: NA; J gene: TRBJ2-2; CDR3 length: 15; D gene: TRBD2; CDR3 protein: CSAETSGIFTGELFF; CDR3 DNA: TGCAGTGCTGAGACTAGCGGGATCTTCACCGGGGAGCTGTTTTTT
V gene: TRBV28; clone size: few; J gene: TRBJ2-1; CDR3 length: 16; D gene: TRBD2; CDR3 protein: CASSLLAGGLYNEQFF; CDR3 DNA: TGTGCCAGCAGTTTACTAGCGGGGGGGCTATACAATGAGCAGTTCTTC
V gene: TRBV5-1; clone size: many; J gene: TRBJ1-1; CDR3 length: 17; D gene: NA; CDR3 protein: CASSKPGIIGLDTEAFF; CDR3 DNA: TGTGCCAGCAGCAAACCCGGCATTATAGGTCTGGACACTGAAGCTTTCTTT
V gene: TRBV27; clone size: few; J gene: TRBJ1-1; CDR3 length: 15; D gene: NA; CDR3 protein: CASSLLSSGNTEAFF; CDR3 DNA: TGTGCCAGCAGTTTATTATCGTCGGGGAACACTGAAGCTTTCTTT
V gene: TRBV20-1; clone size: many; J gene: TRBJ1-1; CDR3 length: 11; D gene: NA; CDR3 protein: CSALGVGEAFF; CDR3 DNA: TGCAGTGCCTTGGGAGTGGGTGAAGCTTTCTTT
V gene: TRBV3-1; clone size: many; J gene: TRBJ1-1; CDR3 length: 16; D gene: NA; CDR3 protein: CASSQDSGGSNTEAFF; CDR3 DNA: TGTGCCAGCAGCCAAGATTCGGGTGGCTCGAACACTGAAGCTTTCTTT
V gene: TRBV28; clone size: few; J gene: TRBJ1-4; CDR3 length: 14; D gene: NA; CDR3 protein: CASSQGTFNEKLFF; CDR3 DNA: TGTGCCAGCAGTCAAGGGACGTTTAATGAAAAACTGTTTTTT
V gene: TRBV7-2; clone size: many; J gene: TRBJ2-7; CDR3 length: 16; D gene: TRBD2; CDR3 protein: CASSPGLAGGLAEQYF; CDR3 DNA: TGTGCCAGCTCCCCGGGACTAGCGGGAGGGCTAGCCGAGCAGTACTTC
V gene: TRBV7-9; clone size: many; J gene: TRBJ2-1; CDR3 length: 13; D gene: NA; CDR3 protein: CASSLDFGNEQFF; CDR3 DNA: TGTGCCAGCAGCTTAGACTTCGGGAATGAGCAGTTCTTC
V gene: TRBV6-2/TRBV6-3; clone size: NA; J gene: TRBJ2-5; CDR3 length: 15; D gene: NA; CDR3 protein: CASSYWTGREETQYF; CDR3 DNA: TGTGCCAGCAGTTACTGGACAGGGAGGGAAGAGACCCAGTACTTC
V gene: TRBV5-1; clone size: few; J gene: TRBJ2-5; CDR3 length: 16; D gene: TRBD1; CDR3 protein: CASSLTRTGGVETQYF; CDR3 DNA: TGCGCCAGCAGCCTAACTCGGACAGGGGGTGTGGAGACCCAGTACTTC
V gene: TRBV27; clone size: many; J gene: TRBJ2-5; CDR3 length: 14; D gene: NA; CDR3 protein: CASRGTRSQETQYF; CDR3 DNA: TGTGCCAGCAGGGGCACGAGAAGTCAAGAGACCCAGTACTTC
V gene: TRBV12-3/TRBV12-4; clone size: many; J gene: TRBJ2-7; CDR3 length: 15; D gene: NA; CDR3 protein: CASSDTRSLAREQYF; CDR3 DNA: TGTGCCAGCAGTGATACCCGTTCATTGGCACGGGAGCAGTACTTC
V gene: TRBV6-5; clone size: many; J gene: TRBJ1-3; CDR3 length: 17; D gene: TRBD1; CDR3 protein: CASSYQAGGSNGNTIYF; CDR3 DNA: TGTGCCAGCAGTTACCAGGCAGGGGGTTCAAATGGAAACACCATATATTTT
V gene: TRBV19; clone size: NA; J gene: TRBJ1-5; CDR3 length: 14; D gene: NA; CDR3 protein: CASSITDSGQPQHF; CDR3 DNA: TGTGCCAGTAGTATTACGGACTCTGGGCAGCCCCAGCATTTT
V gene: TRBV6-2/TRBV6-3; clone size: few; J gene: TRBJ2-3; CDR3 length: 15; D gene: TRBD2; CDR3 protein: CASSYDLAGTDTQYF; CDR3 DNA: TGTGCCAGCAGTTACGATCTAGCGGGCACAGATACGCAGTATTTT
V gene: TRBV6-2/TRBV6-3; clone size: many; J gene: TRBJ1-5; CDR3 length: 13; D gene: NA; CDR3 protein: CATAGGRNQPQHF; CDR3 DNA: TGTGCCACAGCGGGGGGAAGGAATCAGCCCCAGCATTTT
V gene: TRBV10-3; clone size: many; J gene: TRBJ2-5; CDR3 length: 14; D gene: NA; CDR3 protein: CAISEQTGGETQYF; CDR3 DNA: TGTGCCATCAGTGAGCAGACAGGAGGGGAGACCCAGTACTTC
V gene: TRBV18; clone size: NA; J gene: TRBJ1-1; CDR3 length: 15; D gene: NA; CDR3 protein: CASSPSSIMNTEAFF; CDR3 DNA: TGTGCCAGCTCACCCTCAAGTATAATGAACACTGAAGCTTTCTTT
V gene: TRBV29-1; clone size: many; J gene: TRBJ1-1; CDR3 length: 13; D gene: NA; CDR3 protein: CSVRGAGYTEAFF; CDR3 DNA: TGCAGCGTTCGGGGGGCTGGGTACACTGAAGCTTTCTTT
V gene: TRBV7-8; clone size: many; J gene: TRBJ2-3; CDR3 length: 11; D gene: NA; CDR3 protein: CASSLGRTQYF; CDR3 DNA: TGTGCCAGCAGCTTAGGCCGTACGCAGTATTTT
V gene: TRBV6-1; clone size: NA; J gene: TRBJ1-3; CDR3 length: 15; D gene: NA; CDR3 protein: CASRPGPFSGNTIYF; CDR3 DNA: TGTGCCAGCAGACCCGGACCGTTCTCTGGAAACACCATATATTTT
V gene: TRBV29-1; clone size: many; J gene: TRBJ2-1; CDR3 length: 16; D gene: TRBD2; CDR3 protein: CSVAGPASGRYNEQFF; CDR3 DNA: TGCAGCGTCGCCGGCCCGGCTAGCGGGAGGTATAATGAGCAGTTCTTC
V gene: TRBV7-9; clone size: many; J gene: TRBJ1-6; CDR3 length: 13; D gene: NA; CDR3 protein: CASSSVGNSPLHF; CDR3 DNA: TGTGCCAGCAGCTCCGTCGGGAATTCACCCCTCCACTTT
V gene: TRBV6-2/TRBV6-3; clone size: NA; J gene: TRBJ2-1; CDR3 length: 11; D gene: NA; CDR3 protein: CASMEGCEQFF; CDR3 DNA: TGTGCCAGCATGGAGGGGTGTGAGCAGTTCTTC
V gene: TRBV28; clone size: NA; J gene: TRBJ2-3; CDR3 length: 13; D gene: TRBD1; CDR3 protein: CASSTGAVNTQYF; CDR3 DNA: TGTGCCAGCAGTACAGGGGCGGTAAATACGCAGTATTTT
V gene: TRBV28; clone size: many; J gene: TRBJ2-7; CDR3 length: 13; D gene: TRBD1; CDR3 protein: CASRHGQAYEQYF; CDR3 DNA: TGTGCCAGCAGACATGGACAGGCCTACGAGCAGTACTTC
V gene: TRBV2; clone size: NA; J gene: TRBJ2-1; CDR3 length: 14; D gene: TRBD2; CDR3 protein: CASSGGGTYNEQSF; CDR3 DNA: TGTGCCAGCAGTGGGGGGGGGACCTACAATGAGCAGTCCTTC